This T cell receptor beta chain was identified during a study of shared clonotypes between healthy human individuals. Study-wide results and limits: The authors expected sequencing depth to affect clonotype sharing among donors. In a handful of donors, around 5.5% of naive CD4 clonotypes appeared in common.

In regard to this clone: The antigen remains undetermined.

Researchers divided each subset's genomic DNA evenly across several immunoSEQ plates. TCRdb's table, derived via immunoSEQ multiplex PCR, lists solely in-frame clones and lacks some. The top ten clones hold 30% to 40% of a sample with approximately 640,000 clones, about 92% of them seen once. With CCR7-negative CD45RA+ TemRA cells, CD45RO+ cells were combined in CD8 memory. Per germline, CDR1 SGHTA and CDR2 FQGTGA. The CDR3 extends over 15 amino acids. Trimming cost V 2 bases and J 6 bases; bases outside gene matches: 5. The receptor comes from a man aged 18-30 years in good health. Some clones in this sample may be carry-over from other donors' samples. Material for sequencing was memory CD8+ T cells from PBMCs. The subset here: CD45RO+ cells pooled with CCR7-negative TemRA cells. V and J are TRBV7-3 and TRBJ2-1, with 9 bases lining up with TRBD2. The CDR3 DNA reads as TGTGCCAGCAGCTTATTAGCGGGAGTACTCAATGAGCAGTTCTTC. Its translation is CASSLLAGVLNEQFF.